The next 10 T cell receptor beta chains were all read from a single sample in a study of blood T cell repertoires in COVID-19 (TCRdb year 2020). Library preparation employed the immunoSEQ multiplex PCR assay. TCRdb took over this immuneACCESS table, retaining in-frame rearrangements with V and J assigned. Such tables are incomplete; in checked studies, under half of the missing clones stem from an unresolved V gene, and the remainder is unexplained. The sample records approximately 200,000 clones, around nine tenths of which are singletons. The leading ten clones occupy less than 3% of the sample. Material for sequencing was peripheral blood. These receptor sequences come from a woman between 55 and 75 years old with acute or convalescent COVID-19.

The gene calls are TRBV24-1 and TRBJ2-3, with TRBD1 identical over 7 bases. CDR3 length: 14 amino acids. Germline V gene sequence: CDR1 KGHDR, CDR2 SFDVKD. With V trimmed by 2 bases and J by 4 bases, 2 bases remained unmatched. The CDR3, as DNA: TGTGCCACCAGTGATTCCGGGACAGCAGATACGCAGTATTTT. This gives the protein CATSDSGTADTQYF.

The chain combines TRBV19 with TRBJ1-3, with 7 bases aligning to TRBD1. This CDR3 is 14 amino acids long. Germline CDR1 is LNHDA and CDR2 is SQIVND (reference sequence). The V and J ends lost 11 bases and 0 bases, in that order; junction bases with no gene match: 7. CDR3 residues: CACGQEISGNTIYF. In DNA form, the CDR3 reads TGTGCCTGCGGACAGGAAATCTCTGGAAACACCATATATTTT. Supplemented by reference TRBV19 and TRBJ1-3, the full variable domain reads DGGITQSPKYLFRKEGQNVTLSCEQNLNHDAMYWYRQDPGQGLRLIYYSQIVNDFQKGDIAEGYSVSREKKESFPLTVTSAQKNPTAFYLCACGQEISGNTIYFGEGSWLTVV.

The gene calls are TRBV2 and TRBJ1-2; 11 bases line up with TRBD1. V gave up 6 bases and J gave up 4 bases; unmatched junction bases: 4. Germline V gives CDR1 SNHLY, CDR2 FYNNEI. The CDR3 has 14 residues. DNA of the CDR3: TGTGCCAGCAGGGGGACAGGGGGAGGCTATGGCTACACCTTC. Protein: CASRGTGGGYGYTF.

This sequence joins TRBV6-5 and TRBJ1-5, with a possible D match to TRBD1 (6 bases). CDR1 and CDR2 (germline): MNHEY, SVGAGI. The ends were cut back, 5 bases at V and 3 bases at J, with 11 bases in the middle. This CDR3 is built from 14 residues. CDR3 protein: CASSPGVLNQPQHF. In nucleotides, the CDR3 is TGTGCCAGCAGTCCAGGGGTCCTCAATCAGCCCCAGCATTTT.

The chain links TRBV19 to TRBJ2-2; unclear D gene. This CDR3 has 14 amino acids. The V gene lost 3 bases and the J gene lost 2 bases, with 7 bases spanning the gap. The germline CDR1 and CDR2 sequences are LNHDA and SQIVND (reference sequence). In DNA, the CDR3 is TGTGCCAGTAGTATGTTGACTAACACCGGGGAGCTGTTTTTT. Amino acids: CASSMLTNTGELFF. The full variable domain, completed using reference TRBV19 and TRBJ2-2, is DGGITQSPKYLFRKEGQNVTLSCEQNLNHDAMYWYRQDPGQGLRLIYYSQIVNDFQKGDIAEGYSVSREKKESFPLTVTSAQKNPTAFYLCASSMLTNTGELFFGEGSRLTVL.

V usage is TRBV24-1 and J usage is TRBJ1-2; D may be TRBD1 (5 bases). Trimming took 12 bases from V and 1 from J, leaving 23 bases between them. The CDR3 length is 16 residues. Per the germline V gene, CDR1 is KGHDR and CDR2 is SFDVKD. Here the CDR3 reads CALYLPAGLLNYGYTF. In DNA, the CDR3 is TGTGCCCTTTACCTACCCGCGGGACTGCTTAACTATGGCTACACCTTC.

This clone was detected only a few times. This chain connects TRBV5-1 to TRBJ2-2; 7 nucleotides agree with TRBD1. There are 15 residues in the CDR3. Trimming removed 3 bases from V and 5 bases from J; junction bases left unmatched: 7. Germline loops: CDR1 SGHRS, CDR2 YFSETQ. CDR3: CASSSGQIRTGELFF. Written as DNA, the CDR3 is TGCGCCAGCAGCTCGGGACAGATTAGGACCGGGGAGCTGTTTTTT.

The chain has TRBV19 and TRBJ1-2; perhaps TRBD1 as D (6 bases). The V end lost 3 bases, the J end lost 4 bases, and 15 bases lay between the germline ends. The CDR3 length is 15 residues. Germline CDR1 reads LNHDA; CDR2 reads SQIVND (reference sequence). As DNA, the CDR3 is TGTGCCAGTAGTATTGAGTACAGGGTCGTCTATGGCTACACCTTC. It encodes CASSIEYRVVYGYTF.

The V and J genes are TRBV2 and TRBJ1-1; D not certain. This CDR3 is 11 amino acids long. V was trimmed by 9 bases and J by 2 bases, leaving 7 bases between them. Germline values: CDR1 SNHLY, CDR2 FYNNEI. CDR3 loop: CASQRNTEAFF. DNA of the CDR3: TGTGCCAGTCAGCGCAACACTGAAGCTTTCTTT.

The V and J genes are TRBV5-4 and TRBJ1-1, with 7 bases lining up with TRBD1. Germline-derived CDR1 and CDR2 are SGHNT and YYREEE (reference sequence). Trimming took 0 bases from V and 0 from J; bases not matched to a gene: 5. The CDR3 contains 16 residues. CDR3 sequence reads: CASSLGGQSMNTEAFF. CDR3 bases: TGTGCCAGCAGCTTGGGGGGACAGAGCATGAACACTGAAGCTTTCTTT. Full variable domain (outside the CDR3, taken from reference TRBV5-4 and TRBJ1-1): ETGVTQSPTHLIKTRGQQVTLRCSSQSGHNTVSWYQQALGQGPQFIFQYYREEENGRGNFPPRFSGLQFPNYSSELNVNALELDDSALYLCASSLGGQSMNTEAFFGQGTRLTVV.